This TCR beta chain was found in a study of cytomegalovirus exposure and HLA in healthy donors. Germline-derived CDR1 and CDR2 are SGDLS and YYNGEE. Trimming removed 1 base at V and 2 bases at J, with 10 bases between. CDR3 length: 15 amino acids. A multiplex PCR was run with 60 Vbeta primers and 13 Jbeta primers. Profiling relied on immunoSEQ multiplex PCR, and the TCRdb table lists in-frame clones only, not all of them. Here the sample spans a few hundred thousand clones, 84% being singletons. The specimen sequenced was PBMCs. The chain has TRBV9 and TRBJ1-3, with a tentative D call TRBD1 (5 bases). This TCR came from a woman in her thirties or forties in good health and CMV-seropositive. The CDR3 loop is CASSVSGGTGNTIYF. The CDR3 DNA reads TGTGCCAGCAGCGTATCGGGGGGAACTGGAAACACCATATATTTT.